What follows are 13 T cell receptor beta chains derived from one specimen sequenced in a study of early T cells in non-severe SARS-CoV-2 infection. In TCRdb, the 5' RACE reads were re-called with MiXCR into one record per CDR3 protein. The table lists 50,000 to 75,000 distinct CDR3 sequences, approximately 9.2% of them singletons. The sample consisted of whole blood, taken at baseline. The source of these receptors is an adult who was a healthcare worker with PCR-confirmed SARS-CoV-2 infection or an uninfected control (not recorded which).

This clonotype was recorded many times. This chain connects TRBV7-2 to TRBJ2-7; 7 bases are shared with TRBD2. V lost 5 bases to trimming and J lost 2 bases; unmatched junction nucleotides: 6. This CDR3 has 14 amino acids. Germline V gene lookup returns CDR1 SGHTA and CDR2 FQGNSA. The CDR3 nucleotides read TGTGCCAGCAGCCCTAGCGGATTCGCCTACGAGCAGTACTTC. This translates into CASSPSGFAYEQYF.

By its share, this clonotype is medium-sized (0.01 to 0.1%). The chain employs TRBV7-9 and TRBJ2-5; D perhaps matches TRBD2 (6 bases). Deletions cut 5 bases from V and 5 bases from J, with 12 bases between. CDR1 and CDR2 (germline): SEHNR, FQNEAQ (reference sequence). This CDR3 comprises 13 residues. In nucleotides, the CDR3 is TGTGCCAGCAGCCGGGAGTTTTGGGAGACCCAGTACTTC. It encodes CASSREFWETQYF. The full variable domain, with the rest looked up from reference TRBV7-9 and TRBJ2-5, is DTGVSQNPRHKITKRGQNVTFRCDPISEHNRLYWYRQTLGQGPEFLTYFQNEAQLEKSRLLSDRFSAERPKGSFSTLEIQRTEQGDSAMYLCASSREFWETQYFGPGTRLLVL.

This clonotype was seen more than once but under ten times. The genes are TRBV5-1 and TRBJ2-6; D is ambiguous. Germline lookup yields CDR1 SGHRS and CDR2 YFSETQ. CDR3 length: 15 amino acids. V was trimmed by 0 bases and J by 8 bases, leaving 12 bases between them. The CDR3 sequence: CASSLVAAGPNVLTF. The CDR3, as DNA: TGCGCCAGCAGCTTGGTGGCGGCAGGCCCCAACGTCCTGACTTTC.

This clonotype was seen more than once but under ten times. The V gene is TRBV12-3 or TRBV12-4, the J gene TRBJ1-1; D might be TRBD1 (5 bases). This CDR3 comprises 14 residues. V lost 2 bases and J 4 bases, leaving 11 bases between the germline ends. CDR3 in DNA: TGTGCCAGCAGTTTACGGCAGGGAGGCACTGAAGCTTTCTTT. Translated: CASSLRQGGTEAFF.

This clonotype was detected only a few times. This chain joins TRBV7-2 and TRBJ2-3; 11 bases line up with TRBD2. V lost 7 bases and J lost 6; bases outside the gene matches: 12. The CDR3 extends over 16 amino acids. The V gene's germline CDR1 is SGHTA and CDR2 FQGNSA. DNA for the CDR3: TGTGCCAGCATCCAACCACGACTAGCGGGAAGCGATACGCAGTATTTT. Its translation is CASIQPRLAGSDTQYF.

This clonotype has a handful of counts. The V and J genes are TRBV5-1 and TRBJ1-6; 10 positions agree with TRBD1. This CDR3 is 16 amino acids long. Unmatched junction bases numbered 7, after V lost 3 bases and J lost 7 bases. In germline, CDR1 is SGHRS, CDR2 YFSETQ. This CDR3 is CASSSRTGGENSPLHF. The DNA of the CDR3 is TGCGCCAGCAGCTCCCGGACAGGGGGTGAAAATTCACCCCTCCACTTT. Full variable domain (rest looked up from reference TRBV5-1 and TRBJ1-6): KAGVTQTPRYLIKTRGQQVTLSCSPISGHRSVSWYQQTPGQGLQFLFEYFSETQRNKGNFPGRFSGRQFSNSRSEMNVSTLELGDSALYLCASSSRTGGENSPLHFGNGTRLTVT.

The chain has TRBV18 and TRBJ2-1, with no clear D. The CDR3 runs to 16 residues. CDR1 and CDR2 (germline): KGHSH, LQKENI. V dropped 4 bases and J dropped 0 bases, with 13 bases sitting between them. The DNA for the CDR3 is TGTGCCAGCTCACGTACGGGCCCGAGCTCCTACAATGAGCAGTTCTTC. Translated: CASSRTGPSSYNEQFF.

This clonotype was counted only a few times. This sequence joins TRBV6-5 and TRBJ2-2; TRBD1 aligns across 9 bases. The CDR3 sequence is 15 residues long. The junction had 7 bases not matched to a gene; V was cut back by 6 bases and J by 5 bases. The V gene's germline CDR1 is MNHEY and CDR2 SVGAGI. The CDR3 spells CASRGGTGRTGELFF. CDR3 in DNA: TGTGCCAGCAGGGGAGGGACAGGGCGAACCGGGGAGCTGTTTTTT.

The gene calls are TRBV18 and TRBJ2-4, with 8 bases matching TRBD1. V lost 5 bases to trimming and J lost 5 bases; unmatched junction nucleotides: 11. Germline V gene data show CDR1 as KGHSH and CDR2 as LQKENI. This CDR3 region has 16 residues. The CDR3 protein is CASSSRRTGLENIQYF. DNA for the CDR3: TGTGCCAGCTCATCCCGACGGACAGGGCTAGAAAACATTCAGTACTTC.

This clonotype has only a few counts. The chain links TRBV20-1 to TRBJ2-4; 10 nucleotides align to TRBD2. Germline CDR1 is DFQATT and CDR2 is SNEGSKA (reference sequence). Trimming removed 2 bases from V and 1 base from J; junction bases left unmatched: 8. The CDR3 is made up of 17 amino acids. CDR3 residues: CSARKASGSMAKNIQYF. CDR3 sequence (DNA): TGCAGTGCTAGAAAAGCTAGCGGGAGCATGGCCAAAAACATTCAGTACTTC.

This clonotype was seen repeatedly, ten times or more. V gene TRBV20-1 combines with J gene TRBJ2-3, with 10 bases aligning to TRBD2. The CDR3 runs to 16 residues. V lost 1 base, J lost 4 bases, and 8 bases stayed unmatched. Germline values: CDR1 DFQATT, CDR2 SNEGSKA (reference sequence). The chain's CDR3 is CSARVVLAGASDTQYF. CDR3 nucleotide sequence: TGCAGTGCTAGAGTGGTCCTAGCGGGGGCCTCAGATACGCAGTATTTT.

The V gene is TRBV12-3 or TRBV12-4, the J gene TRBJ1-4, with TRBD1 matching 7 bases. This CDR3 is built from 13 residues. The trim removed 7 bases at V and 4 bases at J, leaving 3 bases unmatched. The CDR3 loop is CASTAGGNEKLFF. Written as DNA, the CDR3 is TGTGCCAGCACGGCAGGGGGTAATGAAAAACTGTTTTTT.

At least ten counts were recorded for this clonotype. The chain carries TRBV7-2 and TRBJ2-5; 12 nucleotides align to TRBD2. V was clipped by 3 bases and J by 2 bases; unmatched bases: 4. Looked up from germline, CDR1 is SGHTA and CDR2 is FQGNSA. The CDR3 covers 16 residues. Here the CDR3 reads CASSFPGLAGQETQYF. CDR3 sequence (DNA): TGTGCCAGCAGCTTTCCAGGACTAGCGGGGCAAGAGACCCAGTACTTC.